The 20 T cell receptor beta chains below come from one sample, sequenced in a study of T cells in localized non-small cell lung cancer. TCRdb keeps only in-frame clones here, not all; method: immunoSEQ multiplex PCR. This table has over 70,000 clones, less than 90% appearing once. This material consisted of peripheral blood, taken before any cancer treatment. The receptors here all came from a male donor older than 55 with stage III squamous cell lung carcinoma.

This rearrangement joins TRBV5-6 to TRBJ1-5; 9 bases are a match to TRBD1. CDR1 and CDR2 (germline): SGHDT, YYEEEE. With V trimmed by 4 bases and J by 6 bases, 8 bases remained unmatched. CDR3 size: 15 residues. For the CDR3, the DNA is TGTGCCAGCAGCCCGTCGGGACAGGGTATTCAGCCCCAGCATTTT. It encodes CASSPSGQGIQPQHF.

The chain combines TRBV23-1 with TRBJ2-3; D unresolved. TRBV23-1 is known as an ORF, though its function is uncertain. The CDR3 totals 13 residues. Trimming pared 2 bases from V and 1 base from J, leaving 4 bases between. CDR3 bases: TGCGCCAGCAGTCAAGGCCGCACAGATACGCAGTATTTT. This translates into CASSQGRTDTQYF.

The chain uses TRBV19 and TRBJ2-5; the D is unclear. This CDR3 comprises 13 residues. Trimming stripped 3 bases from V and 2 bases from J, with 7 bases between. Germline V gives CDR1 LNHDA, CDR2 SQIVND (reference sequence). This CDR3 is CASSIGRQETQYF. CDR3 nucleotides: TGTGCCAGTAGTATCGGCAGACAAGAGACCCAGTACTTC.

This chain joins TRBV2 and TRBJ1-6, with D possibly TRBD1 on 5 matching bases. CDR1 SNHLY and CDR2 FYNNEI come from the germline V gene. This CDR3 is 15 amino acids long. Trimming pared 5 bases from V and 8 bases from J, leaving 16 bases between. CDR3 residues: CASSQTEPRDSPLHF. In DNA form, the CDR3 reads TGTGCCAGCAGTCAGACAGAGCCCCGGGATTCACCCCTCCACTTT. The whole variable domain, filled in from reference TRBV2 and TRBJ1-6, reads EPEVTQTPSHQVTQMGQEVILRCVPISNHLYFYWYRQILGQKVEFLVSFYNNEISEKSEIFDDQFSVERPDGSNFTLKIRSTKLEDSAMYFCASSQTEPRDSPLHFGNGTRLTVT.

The chain joins TRBV2 to TRBJ1-1; 9 bases align to TRBD1. V was pared by 8 bases and J by 4 bases, with 5 bases of the junction left unmatched. In germline, CDR1 is SNHLY, CDR2 FYNNEI. This CDR3 spans 13 amino acids. CDR3 DNA sequence: TGTGCCAGCGGAACAGGGGGCTTCACTGAAGCTTTCTTT. Its protein product is CASGTGGFTEAFF.

The count of this clone is one. The chain employs TRBV18 and TRBJ1-1; D gene uncertain. CDR3 length: 16 amino acids. Germline V gene data show CDR1 as KGHSH and CDR2 as LQKENI. The V gene lost 3 bases and the J gene lost 4 bases, with 18 bases spanning the gap. Here the CDR3 reads CASSPRTASKGTEAFF. In DNA, the CDR3 is TGTGCCAGCTCACCTAGGACCGCTTCGAAGGGCACTGAAGCTTTCTTT.

The chain employs TRBV19 and TRBJ2-5; 7 bases align to TRBD2. J was trimmed by 2 bases and V by 5 bases; bases with no gene match: 2. CDR3 length: 13 residues. Germline V CDR1 and CDR2: LNHDA, SQIVND (reference sequence). DNA for the CDR3: TGTGCCAGTAGTTGGCGGGGGCAAGAGACCCAGTACTTC. Protein product: CASSWRGQETQYF.

V gene TRBV5-4 combines with J gene TRBJ2-1, with a possible D match to TRBD1 (6 bases). Trimming took 4 bases from V and 8 from J, leaving 16 bases between them. CDR3 length: 14 residues. Germline V lookup: CDR1 SGHNT, CDR2 YYREEE (reference sequence). Here the CDR3 DNA reads TGTGCCAGCAGCGCCAAATCCAGGGGCTATGAGCAGTTCTTC. Translating it yields CASSAKSRGYEQFF.

This chain connects TRBV25-1 to TRBJ1-1, with a weak D call TRBD1 (6 bases). This CDR3 has 15 residues. Trimming took 8 bases from V and 1 from J, leaving 17 bases between them. Germline values: CDR1 MGHDK, CDR2 SYGVNS. The CDR3 sequence: CASGKNTGRNTEAFF. As DNA, the CDR3 is TGTGCCAGCGGGAAGAACACAGGGAGGAACACTGAAGCTTTCTTT. Combining the CDR3 with reference TRBV25-1 and TRBJ1-1 gives the whole variable domain EADIYQTPRYLVIGTGKKITLECSQTMGHDKMYWYQQDPGMELHLIHYSYGVNSTEKGDLSSESTVSRIRTEHFPLTLESARPSHTSQYLCASGKNTGRNTEAFFGQGTRLTVV.

This chain uses TRBV6-1 with TRBJ1-2; 9 bases align to TRBD1. With 6 bases clipped from V and 3 bases from J, the junction kept 8 bases outside the gene matches. Germline-derived CDR1 and CDR2 are MNHNS and SASEGT. The CDR3 consists of 15 residues. This CDR3 reads CASSAPGQGHYGYTF. In DNA, the CDR3 is TGTGCCAGCAGCGCCCCGGGACAGGGTCACTATGGCTACACCTTC.

This clone was found once. The rearrangement links TRBV6-6 to TRBJ2-7; D is undetermined. CDR3 length: 11 amino acids. V gave up 4 bases and J gave up 6 bases, with 7 bases separating them. From germline, CDR1 is MNHNY and CDR2 SVGAGI (reference sequence). This chain's CDR3 is CASSFVTEQYF. The DNA of the CDR3 is TGTGCCAGCAGTTTTGTGACCGAGCAGTACTTC.

V is TRBV5-4 and J is TRBJ2-6; tentatively, D is TRBD1 (6 bases). Looked up from germline, CDR1 is SGHNT and CDR2 is YYREEE (reference sequence). The CDR3 has 16 amino acids. Trimming left V 2 bases short and J 2 bases short, with 11 bases between. The chain's CDR3 is CASSLFRGAGANVLTF. CDR3 sequence (DNA): TGTGCCAGCAGCTTATTCAGGGGCGCTGGGGCCAACGTCCTGACTTTC. Combining the CDR3 with reference TRBV5-4 and TRBJ2-6 gives the whole variable domain ETGVTQSPTHLIKTRGQQVTLRCSSQSGHNTVSWYQQALGQGPQFIFQYYREEENGRGNFPPRFSGLQFPNYSSELNVNALELDDSALYLCASSLFRGAGANVLTFGAGSRLTVL.

The CDR3 nucleotides are TGCAGCGTTACCCCAGGGGTCGACACCGGGGAGCTGTTTTTT. This codes for CSVTPGVDTGELFF. The chain links TRBV29-1 to TRBJ2-2; D possibly corresponds to TRBD1 (6 bases). V was clipped by 5 bases and J by 3 bases, with 13 bases between them. The CDR3 extends over 14 amino acids. Germline V gene lookup returns CDR1 SQVTM and CDR2 ANQGSEA.

V usage is TRBV5-4 and J usage is TRBJ2-2; TRBD2 matches 7 bases. Unmatched junction bases numbered 16, after V lost 4 bases and J lost 7 bases. The CDR3 is 17 residues long. The germline CDR1 and CDR2 sequences are SGHNT and YYREEE (reference sequence). For the CDR3, the DNA is TGTGCCAGCAGCGCTGGTCCCCTAGCGGCCCTCGGCGGGGAGCTGTTTTTT. Amino acid sequence: CASSAGPLAALGGELFF.

V and J are TRBV18 and TRBJ2-2, with a weak D call TRBD1 (5 bases). Trimming removed 3 bases from V and 2 bases from J, with 16 bases in between. This CDR3 has 17 amino acids. The germline V gene encodes CDR1 KGHSH and CDR2 LQKENI. The CDR3: CASSPTQTVSNTGELFF. DNA for the CDR3: TGTGCCAGCTCACCCACCCAGACAGTCTCTAACACCGGGGAGCTGTTTTTT.

The rearrangement joins TRBV10-3 to TRBJ2-3; D unresolved. There are 13 residues in the CDR3. V lost 5 bases and J lost 2, with 8 bases in between. CDR1 is ENHRY, CDR2 SYGVKD, per germline. The CDR3 nucleotides read TGTGCCATCAGTATCGACAACACAGATACGCAGTATTTT. Encoded protein: CAISIDNTDTQYF.

The CDR3: CASSDQTSGTDTQYF. The CDR3 bases are TGCGCCAGCAGTGACCAGACTAGCGGCACAGATACGCAGTATTTT. V is TRBV10-1 and J is TRBJ2-3; 8 nucleotides align to TRBD2. Germline CDR1 and CDR2: WNHNN and SYGVQD (reference sequence). V trimming: 3 bases; J trimming: 1 base; junction bases outside the gene matches: 3. This CDR3 is 15 amino acids long.

The rearrangement links TRBV7-2 to TRBJ1-4, with unresolved D. The CDR3 extends over 14 amino acids. The ends were cut back, 3 bases at V and 0 bases at J, with 5 bases in the middle. From germline, CDR1 is SGHTA and CDR2 FQGNSA. CDR3 region: CASSLGTTNEKLFF. The CDR3 DNA follows: TGTGCCAGCAGCTTGGGCACAACTAATGAAAAACTGTTTTTT.

The chain couples TRBV7-2 to TRBJ2-3; the D gene is possibly TRBD2 (6 bases). Trimming took off 2 bases at V and 6 bases at J, with 15 bases between the two ends. CDR1 is SGHTA, CDR2 FQGNSA, per germline. The CDR3 extends over 15 amino acids. The CDR3 protein is CASSLNLLRGDTQYF. The CDR3 DNA sequence: TGTGCCAGCAGCTTAAATCTACTTCGGGGGGATACGCAGTATTTT.

In this sample, this clone turned up a few times. V usage is TRBV6-1 and J usage is TRBJ1-2; no clear D. The CDR3 runs 13 residues. Trimming stripped 6 bases from V and 5 bases from J, with 13 bases between. CDR1 MNHNS and CDR2 SASEGT come from the germline V gene. CDR3 region: CASSERSSYGYTF. CDR3 nucleotide sequence: TGTGCCAGCAGCGAAAGGAGCTCTTATGGCTACACCTTC.